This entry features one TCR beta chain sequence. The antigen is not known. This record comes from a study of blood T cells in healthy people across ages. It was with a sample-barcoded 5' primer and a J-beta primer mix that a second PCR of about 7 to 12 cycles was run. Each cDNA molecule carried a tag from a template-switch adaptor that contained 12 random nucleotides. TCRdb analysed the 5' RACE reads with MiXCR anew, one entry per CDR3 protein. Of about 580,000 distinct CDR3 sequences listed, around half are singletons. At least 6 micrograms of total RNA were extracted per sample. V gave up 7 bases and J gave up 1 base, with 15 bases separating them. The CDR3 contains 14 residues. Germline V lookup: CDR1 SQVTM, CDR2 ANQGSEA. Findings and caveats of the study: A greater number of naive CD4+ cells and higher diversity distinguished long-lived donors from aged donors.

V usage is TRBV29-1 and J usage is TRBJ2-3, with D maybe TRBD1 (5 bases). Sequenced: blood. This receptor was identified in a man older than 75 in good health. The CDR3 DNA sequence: TGCAGCGGCGCGGCCAGGGTCGGCACAGATACGCAGTATTTT. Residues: CSGAARVGTDTQYF.